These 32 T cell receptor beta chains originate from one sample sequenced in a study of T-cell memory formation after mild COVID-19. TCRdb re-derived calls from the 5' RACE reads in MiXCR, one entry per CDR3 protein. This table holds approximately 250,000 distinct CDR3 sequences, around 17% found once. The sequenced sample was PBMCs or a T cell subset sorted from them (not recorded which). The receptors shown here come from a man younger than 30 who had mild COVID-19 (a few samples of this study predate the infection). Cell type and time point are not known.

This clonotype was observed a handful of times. The CDR3 nucleotides read TGTGCCAGCAGCTTAGGGACTAGCGGGGCGTACTTC. Amino acids: CASSLGTSGAYF. The V gene is TRBV7-8, the J gene TRBJ2-7; TRBD2 matches at 12 bases. The ends lost 1 base at V and 12 bases at J; junction bases unmatched: 1. Germline V gene sequence: CDR1 SGHVS, CDR2 FQNEAQ. This CDR3 spans 12 amino acids.

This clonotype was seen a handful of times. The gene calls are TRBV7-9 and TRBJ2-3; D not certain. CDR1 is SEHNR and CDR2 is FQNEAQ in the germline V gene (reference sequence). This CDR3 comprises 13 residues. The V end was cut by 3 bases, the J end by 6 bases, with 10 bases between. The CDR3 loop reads CASSFSFRDTQYF. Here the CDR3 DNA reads TGTGCCAGCAGCTTCTCTTTCCGGGATACGCAGTATTTT.

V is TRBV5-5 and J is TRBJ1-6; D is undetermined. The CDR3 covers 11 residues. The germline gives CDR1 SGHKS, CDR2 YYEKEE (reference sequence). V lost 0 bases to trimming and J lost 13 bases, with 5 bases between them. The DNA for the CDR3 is TGTGCCAGCAGCTTGGGGACGCCCCTCCACTTT. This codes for CASSLGTPLHF.

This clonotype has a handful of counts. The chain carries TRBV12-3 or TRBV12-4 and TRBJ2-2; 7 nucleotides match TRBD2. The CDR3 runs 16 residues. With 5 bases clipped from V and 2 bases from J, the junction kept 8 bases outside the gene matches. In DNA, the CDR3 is TGTGCCAGCAGTCCCCTGGGGGGGTTTAACACCGGGGAGCTGTTTTTT. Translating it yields CASSPLGGFNTGELFF.

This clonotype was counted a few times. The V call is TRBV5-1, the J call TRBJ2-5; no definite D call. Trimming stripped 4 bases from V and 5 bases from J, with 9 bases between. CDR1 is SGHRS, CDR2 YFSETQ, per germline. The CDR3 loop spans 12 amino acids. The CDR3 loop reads CASSNPRETQYF. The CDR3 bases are TGCGCCAGCAGCAATCCCAGGGAGACCCAGTACTTC.

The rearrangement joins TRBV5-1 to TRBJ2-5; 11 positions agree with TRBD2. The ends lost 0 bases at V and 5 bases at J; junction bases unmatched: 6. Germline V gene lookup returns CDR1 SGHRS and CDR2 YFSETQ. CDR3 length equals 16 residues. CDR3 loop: CASSLGLAGSPETQYF. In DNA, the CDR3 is TGCGCCAGCAGCTTGGGACTAGCGGGGTCTCCCGAGACCCAGTACTTC.

CDR3 sequence reads: CASSQGFRGDQPQHF. DNA of the CDR3: TGCGCCAGCAGCCAAGGTTTCAGGGGTGATCAGCCCCAGCATTTT. The rearrangement joins TRBV4-1 to TRBJ1-5, with a possible D match to TRBD1 (6 bases). The CDR3 sequence is 15 residues long. V was cut by 1 base and J by 5 bases, with 12 bases left in between. CDR1 is MGHRA, CDR2 YSYEKL, per germline.

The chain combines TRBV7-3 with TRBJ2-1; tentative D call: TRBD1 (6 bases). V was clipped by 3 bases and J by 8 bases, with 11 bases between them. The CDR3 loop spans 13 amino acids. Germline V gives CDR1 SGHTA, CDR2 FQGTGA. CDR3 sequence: CASSFAGAYEQFF. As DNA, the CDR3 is TGTGCCAGCAGCTTTGCAGGGGCCTATGAGCAGTTCTTC.

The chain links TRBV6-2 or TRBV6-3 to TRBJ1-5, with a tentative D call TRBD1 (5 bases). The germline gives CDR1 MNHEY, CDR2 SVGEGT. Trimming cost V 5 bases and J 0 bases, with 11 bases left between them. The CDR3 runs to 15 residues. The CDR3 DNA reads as TGTGCCAGCAGTAGACGGACATATAGCAATCAGCCCCAGCATTTT. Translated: CASSRRTYSNQPQHF.

CDR3 coding DNA: TGTGCCAGCAGTCAGTCCCGTGGGAACACTGAAGCTTTCTTT. Protein product: CASSQSRGNTEAFF. J is TRBJ1-1 and V is TRBV12-3 or TRBV12-4, with D unresolved. V lost 5 bases, J lost 1 base, and 11 bases lay in between. This CDR3 is built from 14 residues.

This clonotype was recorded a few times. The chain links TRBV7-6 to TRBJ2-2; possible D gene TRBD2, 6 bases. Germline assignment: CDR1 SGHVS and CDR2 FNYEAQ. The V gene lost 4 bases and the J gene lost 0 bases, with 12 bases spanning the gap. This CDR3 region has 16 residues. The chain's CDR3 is CASSYQGGANTGELFF. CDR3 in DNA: TGTGCCAGCAGCTACCAGGGCGGGGCGAACACCGGGGAGCTGTTTTTT.

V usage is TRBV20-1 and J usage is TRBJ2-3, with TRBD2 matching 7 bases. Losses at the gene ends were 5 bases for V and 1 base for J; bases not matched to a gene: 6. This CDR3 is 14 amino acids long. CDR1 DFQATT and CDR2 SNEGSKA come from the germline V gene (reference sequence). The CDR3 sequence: CSAPTAGGTDTQYF. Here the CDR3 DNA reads TGCAGTGCTCCAACGGCGGGGGGCACAGATACGCAGTATTTT.

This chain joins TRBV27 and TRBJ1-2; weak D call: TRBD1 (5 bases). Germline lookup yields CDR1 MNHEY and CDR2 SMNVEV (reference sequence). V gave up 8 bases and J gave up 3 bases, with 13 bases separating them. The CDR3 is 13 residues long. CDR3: CASPSGTHYGYTF. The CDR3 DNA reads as TGTGCCAGCCCTTCCGGGACTCACTATGGCTACACCTTC.

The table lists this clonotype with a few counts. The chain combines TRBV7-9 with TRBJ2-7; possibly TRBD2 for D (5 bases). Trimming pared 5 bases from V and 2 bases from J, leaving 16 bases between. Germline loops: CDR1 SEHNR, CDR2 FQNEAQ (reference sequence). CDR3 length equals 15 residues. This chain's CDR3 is CASSPSAGRTYEQYV. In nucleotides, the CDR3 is TGTGCCAGCAGCCCGTCTGCGGGCAGAACCTACGAGCAGTACGTC.

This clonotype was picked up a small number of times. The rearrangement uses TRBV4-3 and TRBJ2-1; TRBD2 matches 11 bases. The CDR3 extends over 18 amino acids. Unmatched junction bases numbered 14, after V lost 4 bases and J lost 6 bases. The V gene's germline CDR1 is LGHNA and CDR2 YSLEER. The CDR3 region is CASSLDDLVAGGRNEQFF. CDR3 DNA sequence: TGCGCCAGCAGCCTGGACGACTTGGTAGCGGGGGGGCGCAATGAGCAGTTCTTC.

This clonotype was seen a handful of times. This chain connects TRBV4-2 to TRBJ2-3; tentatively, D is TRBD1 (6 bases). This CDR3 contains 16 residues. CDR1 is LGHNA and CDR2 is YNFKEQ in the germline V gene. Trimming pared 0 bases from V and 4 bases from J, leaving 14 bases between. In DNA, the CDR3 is TGTGCCAGCAGCCAAGAGCAGGGGACGATAGCAGATACGCAGTATTTT. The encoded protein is CASSQEQGTIADTQYF.

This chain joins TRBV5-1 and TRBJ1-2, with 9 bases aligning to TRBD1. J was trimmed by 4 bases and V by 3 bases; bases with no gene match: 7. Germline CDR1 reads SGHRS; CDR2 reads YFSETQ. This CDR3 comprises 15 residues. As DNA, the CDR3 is TGCGCCAGCAGCTCTGGGACAGGGTTTGGCTATGGCTACACCTTC. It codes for CASSSGTGFGYGYTF.

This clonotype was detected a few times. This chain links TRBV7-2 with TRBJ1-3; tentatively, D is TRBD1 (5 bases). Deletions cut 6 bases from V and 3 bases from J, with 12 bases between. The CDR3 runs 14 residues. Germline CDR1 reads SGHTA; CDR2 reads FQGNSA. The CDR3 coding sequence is TGTGCCAGCAGTTTAAGGGGTAGTGGAAACACCATATATTTT. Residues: CASSLRGSGNTIYF.

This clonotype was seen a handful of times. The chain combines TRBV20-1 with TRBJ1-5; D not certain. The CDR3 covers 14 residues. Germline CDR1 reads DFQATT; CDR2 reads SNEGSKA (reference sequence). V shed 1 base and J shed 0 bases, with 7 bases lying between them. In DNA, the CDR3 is TGCAGTGCTAGAGCCCCCTCTAGCAATCAGCCCCAGCATTTT. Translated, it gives CSARAPSSNQPQHF.

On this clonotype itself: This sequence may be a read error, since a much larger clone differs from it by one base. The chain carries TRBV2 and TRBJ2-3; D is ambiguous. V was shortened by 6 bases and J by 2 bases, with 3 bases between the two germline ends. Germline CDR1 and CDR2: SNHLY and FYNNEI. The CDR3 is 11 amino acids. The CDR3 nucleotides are TGTGCCAGCAGGCCCACAGATACGCAGTATTTT. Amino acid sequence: CASRPTDTQYF.

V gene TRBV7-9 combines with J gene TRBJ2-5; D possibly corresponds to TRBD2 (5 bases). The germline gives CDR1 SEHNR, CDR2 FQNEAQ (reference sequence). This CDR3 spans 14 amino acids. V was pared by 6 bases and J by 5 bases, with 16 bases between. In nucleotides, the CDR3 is TGTGCCAGCAGACCCCGCGCGGGTGGTGAGACCCAGTACTTC. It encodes CASRPRAGGETQYF.

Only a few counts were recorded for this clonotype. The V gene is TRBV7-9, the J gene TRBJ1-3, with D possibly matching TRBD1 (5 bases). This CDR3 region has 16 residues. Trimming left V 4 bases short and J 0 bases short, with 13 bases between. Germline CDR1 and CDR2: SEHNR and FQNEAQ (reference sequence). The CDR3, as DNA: TGTGCCAGCAGCTCCCGGACACCTAGCTCTGGAAACACCATATATTTT. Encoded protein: CASSSRTPSSGNTIYF.

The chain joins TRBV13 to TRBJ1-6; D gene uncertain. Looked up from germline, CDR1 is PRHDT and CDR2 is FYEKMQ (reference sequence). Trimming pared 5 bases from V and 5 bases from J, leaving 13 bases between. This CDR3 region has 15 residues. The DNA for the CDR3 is TGTGCCAGCAGCCCGCCCGGGTCCGATAATTCACCCCTCCACTTT. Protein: CASSPPGSDNSPLHF.

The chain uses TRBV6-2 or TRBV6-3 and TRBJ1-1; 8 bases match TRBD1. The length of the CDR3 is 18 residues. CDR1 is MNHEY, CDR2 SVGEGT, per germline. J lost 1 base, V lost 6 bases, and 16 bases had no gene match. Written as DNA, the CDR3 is TGTGCCAGCAGGCCAGAGACGTCGATGGACAGGGCGAACACTGAAGCTTTCTTT. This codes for CASRPETSMDRANTEAFF.

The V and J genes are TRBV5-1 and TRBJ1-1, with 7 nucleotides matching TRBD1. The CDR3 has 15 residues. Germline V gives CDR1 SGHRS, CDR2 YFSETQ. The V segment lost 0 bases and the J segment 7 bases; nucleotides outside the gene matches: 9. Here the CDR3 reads CASSLEGQWTDEAFF. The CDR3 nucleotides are TGCGCCAGCAGCTTGGAGGGACAGTGGACAGATGAAGCTTTCTTT.

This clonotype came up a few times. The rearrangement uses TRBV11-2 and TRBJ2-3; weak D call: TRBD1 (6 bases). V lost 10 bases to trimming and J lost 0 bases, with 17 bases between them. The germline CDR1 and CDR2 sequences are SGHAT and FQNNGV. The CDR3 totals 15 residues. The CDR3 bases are TGTGCCACCGCTCACAGGGAAACTAGCACAGATACGCAGTATTTT. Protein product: CATAHRETSTDTQYF.

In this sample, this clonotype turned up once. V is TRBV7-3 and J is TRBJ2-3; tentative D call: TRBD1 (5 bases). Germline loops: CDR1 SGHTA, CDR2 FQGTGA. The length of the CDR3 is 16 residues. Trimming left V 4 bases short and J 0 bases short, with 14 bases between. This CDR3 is CASSYQGKTSTDTQYF. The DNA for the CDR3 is TGTGCCAGCAGCTATCAGGGTAAGACTAGCACAGATACGCAGTATTTT.

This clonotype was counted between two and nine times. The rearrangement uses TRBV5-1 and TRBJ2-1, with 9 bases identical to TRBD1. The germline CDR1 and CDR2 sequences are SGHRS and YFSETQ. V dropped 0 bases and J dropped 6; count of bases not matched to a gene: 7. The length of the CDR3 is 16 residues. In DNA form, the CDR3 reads TGCGCCAGCAGCTTGGGGGCCGGGACAGGGCGCAATGAGCAGTTCTTC. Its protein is CASSLGAGTGRNEQFF.

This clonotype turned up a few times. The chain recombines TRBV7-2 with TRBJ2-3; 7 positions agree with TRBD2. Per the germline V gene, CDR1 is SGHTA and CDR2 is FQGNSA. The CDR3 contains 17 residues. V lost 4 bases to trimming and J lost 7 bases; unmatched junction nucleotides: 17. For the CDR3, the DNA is TGTGCCAGCAGCTCTTTAGGGGCTTGGAGCGGGGCAAATACGCAGTATTTT. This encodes CASSSLGAWSGANTQYF.

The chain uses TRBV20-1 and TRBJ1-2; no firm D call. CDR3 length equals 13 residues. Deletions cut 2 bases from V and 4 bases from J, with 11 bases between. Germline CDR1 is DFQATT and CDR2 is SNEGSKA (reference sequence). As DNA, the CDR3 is TGCAGTGCTAGAAACGCGGCAGTCTATGGCTACACCTTC. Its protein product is CSARNAAVYGYTF.

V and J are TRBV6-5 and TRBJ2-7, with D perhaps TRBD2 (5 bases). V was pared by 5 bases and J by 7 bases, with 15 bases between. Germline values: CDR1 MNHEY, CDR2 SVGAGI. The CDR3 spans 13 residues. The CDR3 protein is CASSPGPGWEQYV. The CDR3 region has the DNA TGTGCCAGCAGTCCAGGCCCGGGATGGGAGCAGTACGTC.

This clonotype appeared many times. The CDR3 protein is CATGTGNGADTQYF. The DNA for the CDR3 is TGTGCCACCGGGACAGGGAATGGCGCAGATACGCAGTATTTT. This chain links TRBV5-5 with TRBJ2-3; TRBD1 aligns across 9 bases. The trim removed 9 bases at V and 4 bases at J, leaving 9 bases unmatched. This CDR3 has 14 residues. Germline V CDR1 and CDR2: SGHKS, YYEKEE (reference sequence).